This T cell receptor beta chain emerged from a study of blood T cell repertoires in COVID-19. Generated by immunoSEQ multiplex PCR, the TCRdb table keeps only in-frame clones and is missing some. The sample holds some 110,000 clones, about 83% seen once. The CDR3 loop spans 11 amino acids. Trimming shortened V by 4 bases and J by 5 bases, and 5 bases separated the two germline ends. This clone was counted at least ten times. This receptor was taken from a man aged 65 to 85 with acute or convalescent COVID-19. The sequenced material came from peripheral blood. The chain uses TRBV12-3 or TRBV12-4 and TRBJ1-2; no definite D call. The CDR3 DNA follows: TGTGCCAGCAGTTCCGGGTATGGCTACACCTTC. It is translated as CASSSGYGYTF.